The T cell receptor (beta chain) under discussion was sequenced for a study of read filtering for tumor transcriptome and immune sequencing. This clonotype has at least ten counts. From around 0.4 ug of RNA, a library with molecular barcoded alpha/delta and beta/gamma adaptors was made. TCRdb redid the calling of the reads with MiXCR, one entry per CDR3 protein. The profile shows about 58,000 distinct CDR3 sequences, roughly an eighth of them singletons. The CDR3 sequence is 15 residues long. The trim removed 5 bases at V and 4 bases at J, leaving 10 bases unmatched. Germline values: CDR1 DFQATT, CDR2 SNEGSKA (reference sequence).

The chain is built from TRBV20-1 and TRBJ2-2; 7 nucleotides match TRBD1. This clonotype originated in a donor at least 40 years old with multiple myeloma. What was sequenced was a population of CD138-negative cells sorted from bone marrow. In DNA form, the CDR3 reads TGCAGTGCTCCCGGACAGGTCAAGAGCACCGGGGAGCTGTTTTTT. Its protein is CSAPGQVKSTGELFF.